This TCR beta chain stems from a study of blood T cell repertoires in COVID-19 (TCRdb year 2020). General notes on the study: Collaborator samples came from the United States, Italy and Spain and covered acute and convalescent phases of COVID-19. HLA class I and class II types, where available, came from metadata supplied by the sample provider rather than from assay-based typing. The repertoires were released in a freely available public database meant as a resource for research on the immune response to SARS-CoV-2. Sample metadata almost always included a de-identified subject ID, COVID-19 status, age in years and sex. The material from the prospective study consisted of cDNA or gDNA derived from T cells, B-cell-depleted T cells, or PBMCs. The dataset comprised deeply sampled blood TCRbeta repertoires from subjects exposed to, actively infected with, or recovered from COVID-19. Samples came from the ongoing ImmuneRACE study (first 160 participants) plus 1,254 subjects from 6 global collaborators.

Comments on this clone: Its antigen is still unknown. No base quality values were provided; no much bigger clone lies one nucleotide off.

Beyond this particular receptor, the publication reports: How much clinical and demographic metadata was included differed by source and by participant, and the metadata was provided uncurated.

Each collaborating institution followed its own protocols to collect whole blood in K2EDTA tubes. Collaborator samples were shipped for TCRbeta analysis as frozen whole blood, isolated PBMCs, or DNA extracted from either sample type. The CDR3 spans 11 residues, from the cysteine through the phenylalanine. Only the CDR3 DNA stays, 33 bases, in frame from base 1. V loses 4 bases of germline sequence and J loses 3 bases, and the interval between the two ends is 4 bases. Taken from the germline V gene, the CDR1 and CDR2 loops are SGHRS and YFSETQ. The immunoSEQ Assay, a bias-controlled multiplex PCR, was used to amplify TCRbeta CDR3 regions from genomic DNA. On the authors' methods: Nucleated cell counts per sample were estimated from amplification of reference gene primers within the assay. To quantify the absolute abundance of each unique TCRbeta CDR3 rearrangement, sequence reads were collapsed and filtered. Productive Simpson clonality was computed per sample as the square root of Simpson's diversity index over productive rearrangements. TCRdb provides this immuneACCESS table in a form limited to in-frame rearrangements. Some clones are lacking; in checked studies, under half of them reflect an unresolved V gene, and why the rest are absent is not known. V and J calls and clone size are given by that table; D and trimming were obtained from the DNA. This sample lists about 180,000 clones; roughly 85% were detected once. The ten biggest clones cover about 28% of the sample.

This clonotype was obtained from a woman aged 70-85 years with acute or convalescent COVID-19. The sequenced sample was peripheral blood. The sequence joins TRBV5-1 to TRBJ2-5; the D gene assignment is ambiguous. The DNA reads as follows: TGCGCCAGCAGCCTAGAAGAGACCCAGTACTTC. Its product reads: CASSLEETQYF.